This T cell receptor (beta chain) was captured by sequencing in a study of blood T cell repertoires in COVID-19. Overall study context: T cells, B-cell-depleted T cells, or PBMCs supplied cDNA or gDNA.

Ages ranged from about 18 to 89 years, with residence in about two dozen US areas. Self-reported history from a screening survey and questionnaire set each donor's cohort. This CDR3 region has 17 residues. The V and J ends lost 7 bases and 0 bases, in that order; junction bases with no gene match: 13. Germline V gene sequence: CDR1 SEHNR, CDR2 FQNEAQ (reference sequence). At least ten counts were recorded for this clone. As handled by the study authors: The assay estimated nucleated cells by amplifying reference gene primers. Clones were read by immunoSEQ multiplex PCR, and TCRdb kept only the in-frame ones, dropping some. From that table come the V and J calls and clone size; the DNA was used to work out D and trimming. There are 60,000 or so clones in the sample; roughly two thirds occur only once, and 51% lies in the top ten.

The sequenced sample was PBMCs or T cells enriched from blood (not recorded which). This sequence was found in a woman in her fifties or sixties who had been exposed to COVID-19. The rearrangement uses TRBV7-9 and TRBJ1-1, with 8 positions matching TRBD1. This CDR3 is CASIPGTGQSMNTEAFF. The CDR3 DNA reads TGTGCCAGCATCCCCGGGACAGGCCAATCAATGAACACTGAAGCTTTCTTT.